This T cell receptor beta chain appears in the sequencing data of a study of OX40 agonist ivuxolimab in advanced cancers. Study observations and caveats: Low clonal expansion, among the lowest seen, marked partial responders at 0.1-3.0 mg/kg.

For this clone: The target antigen is unknown.

If patients had autoimmune disease history or systemic immunosuppression, they were excluded. Data came from immunoSEQ multiplex PCR; TCRdb stores just in-frame clones and leaves some out. The table lists over 50,000 clones, approximately 92% of them singletons. The CDR3 contains 13 residues. Germline CDR1 is MGHRA and CDR2 is YSYEKL. Deletions cut 4 bases from V and 5 bases from J, with 9 bases between. The chain uses TRBV4-1 and TRBJ2-1, with D uncertain. The source was CD4+ or CD8+ T cells sorted from blood, collected in a trial of the OX40 agonist ivuxolimab. The sequence came from an adult with an advanced solid tumor such as melanoma, head and neck, liver or kidney cancer. The CDR3 sequence is CASSPRLNNEQFF. The DNA for the CDR3 is TGCGCCAGCAGCCCCCGACTTAACAATGAGCAGTTCTTC.